These T cell receptor beta chains were read from a single sample in a study of patients and donors after allogeneic stem cell transplantation. TCRdb redid the calling of the RT-PCR reads with MiXCR, one entry per CDR3 protein. Of some 200,000 distinct CDR3 sequences listed, less than 45% are singletons. Sequenced input: blood, either unsorted or a sorted T cell fraction (not recorded which). Receptors were obtained from a human donor who was either an allogeneic HSCT recipient or a stem cell or donor lymphocyte infusion donor (not recorded which). It is not recorded whose cells these are; they may come from a transplant donor. Each CDR3 is given with its conserved first and last residue. D genes are given only for firm matches. For some rows the clone size is stated as once, few or many, or as a class when expanded; others skip it.

V gene	D gene	clone size	J gene	CDR3 protein	CDR3 DNA
TRBV29-1	TRBD1	-	TRBJ1-2	CSTERGRDGYTF	TGCAGCACCGAGAGGGGGCGAGATGGCTACACCTTC
TRBV3-1	-	-	TRBJ2-7	CASSQVGRSYEQYF	TGTGCCAGCAGCCAAGTCGGGCGCTCCTACGAGCAGTACTTC
TRBV28	-	-	TRBJ2-1	CASNPLQEYNNEQFF	TGTGCCAGCAACCCCTTACAGGAATACAACAATGAGCAGTTCTTC
TRBV30	TRBD1	few	TRBJ2-5	CAWKRTGKRETQYF	TGTGCCTGGAAAAGGACAGGGAAGAGAGAGACCCAGTACTTC
TRBV19	-	few	TRBJ2-1	CASSFPSGVSHNEQFF	TGTGCCAGTAGTTTTCCATCAGGGGTCTCGCACAATGAGCAGTTCTTC
TRBV12-3/TRBV12-4	-	few	TRBJ1-1	CASSLARPTGEAFF	TGTGCCAGCAGTTTAGCGAGGCCTACAGGTGAAGCTTTCTTT
TRBV4-2	-	-	TRBJ2-1	CASSQDPPPGESGQFF	TGTGCTAGCAGCCAAGACCCTCCCCCCGGGGAGAGTGGGCAGTTCTTC
TRBV4-1	TRBD2	few	TRBJ2-7	CASSGEGKAEQYF	TGCGCCAGCAGTGGGGAGGGGAAAGCCGAGCAGTACTTC
TRBV2	-	few	TRBJ2-2	CASTQGPTGELFF	TGTGCCAGCACGCAGGGGCCCACCGGGGAGCTGTTTTTT
TRBV14	-	-	TRBJ1-4	CASSHLGMGEKLFF	TGTGCCAGCAGCCACCTCGGGATGGGTGAAAAACTGTTTTTT
TRBV4-3	-	-	TRBJ1-2	CASSQELVEADAQNYGYTF	TGCGCCAGCAGCCAAGAATTGGTCGAGGCGGATGCTCAAAACTATGGCTACACCTTC
TRBV19	-	-	TRBJ2-1	CASSIRSGGHNEQFF	TGTGCCAGTAGTATTCGTAGCGGAGGTCACAATGAGCAGTTCTTC
TRBV7-2	-	once	TRBJ2-1	CASSPASSYNEQFF	TGTGCCAGCAGCCCCGCAAGCTCCTACAATGAGCAGTTCTTC
TRBV6-2/TRBV6-3	-	few	TRBJ1-2	CASTSHPRGYTF	TGTGCCAGCACCTCGCACCCCCGGGGCTACACCTTC
TRBV5-1	-	-	TRBJ1-1	CASSLEHPPGTNTEAFF	TGCGCCAGCAGCTTGGAACACCCCCCGGGGACGAACACTGAAGCTTTCTTT
TRBV12-3/TRBV12-4	TRBD2	-	TRBJ2-1	CASSFKREGNEQFF	TGTGCCAGCAGTTTTAAGCGGGAAGGCAATGAGCAGTTCTTC
TRBV14	-	-	TRBJ2-1	CASSQTLGSGYEQFF	TGTGCCAGCAGCCAAACACTCGGGAGTGGGTATGAGCAGTTCTTC
TRBV6-2/TRBV6-3	TRBD2	-	TRBJ2-1	CASSYAGVGRNEQFF	TGTGCCAGCAGTTACGCGGGAGTTGGGCGCAATGAGCAGTTCTTC
TRBV5-6	-	-	TRBJ1-2	CASSLGGSDYGYTF	TGTGCCAGCAGCTTGGGGGGGAGCGACTATGGCTACACCTTC
TRBV7-2	-	-	TRBJ1-3	CASSPQGGEGNTIYF	TGTGCCAGCAGCCCCCAGGGAGGGGAGGGGAACACCATATATTTT
TRBV27	TRBD1	-	TRBJ2-6	CASSLPGTGGPGANVLTF	TGTGCCAGCAGTTTACCCGGGACAGGGGGACCTGGGGCCAACGTCCTGACTTTC
TRBV9	-	-	TRBJ1-2	CASSVDSKDGYTF	TGTGCCAGCAGCGTGGACAGCAAGGATGGCTACACCTTC
TRBV12-3/TRBV12-4	-	few	TRBJ1-2	CASSPQRDRRYGYTF	TGTGCCAGCAGTCCCCAAAGAGACAGGCGCTATGGCTACACCTTC
TRBV20-1	-	-	TRBJ1-6	CSARETAKGSYNSPLHF	TGCAGTGCTAGAGAGACAGCTAAAGGGTCCTATAATTCACCCCTCCACTTT
TRBV6-1	-	-	TRBJ1-5	CASSDRDNQPQHF	TGTGCCAGCAGTGATCGGGACAATCAGCCCCAGCATTTT
TRBV6-5	-	-	TRBJ1-2	CASSQPNTNYGYTF	TGTGCCAGCAGCCAACCTAATACTAACTATGGCTACACCTTC